Listed here are 6 T cell receptor beta chains from one sample, sequenced in a study of T cell responses to AZD1222 COVID-19 vaccine. Data came from immunoSEQ multiplex PCR; TCRdb stores just in-frame clones and leaves some out. The sample has roughly 120,000 clones, over 75% seen once. The sequencing here drew on peripheral blood, taken on day 0 of AZD1222 vaccination. These receptors were collected from an adult in good health.

The chain uses TRBV7-8 and TRBJ1-5, with a possible D match to TRBD1 (6 bases). CDR1 SGHVS and CDR2 FQNEAQ come from the germline V gene. CDR3 length: 15 amino acids. Trimming removed 0 bases at V and 3 bases at J, with 9 bases between. The CDR3 is CASSLATGHNQPQHF. CDR3 coding DNA: TGTGCCAGCAGCTTAGCTACAGGGCACAATCAGCCCCAGCATTTT.

The chain combines TRBV7-9 with TRBJ1-6; D is unclear. Germline V lookup: CDR1 SEHNR, CDR2 FQNEAQ (reference sequence). This CDR3 region has 15 residues. With 3 bases removed from V and 7 bases from J, the gap between germline ends came to 13 bases. CDR3 region: CASSFLAGGNSPLHF. The CDR3, as DNA: TGTGCCAGCAGCTTCCTCGCCGGAGGAAATTCACCCCTCCACTTT.

V is TRBV6-5 and J is TRBJ1-3; D perhaps matches TRBD1 (6 bases). Trimming removed 7 bases at V and 7 bases at J, with 20 bases between. CDR1 MNHEY and CDR2 SVGAGI come from the germline V gene. The CDR3 runs to 15 residues. This CDR3 is CASNPDSYPRNTIYF. CDR3 nucleotides: TGTGCCAGCAACCCGGACAGCTACCCGAGGAACACCATATATTTT.

The chain has TRBV18 and TRBJ1-4; D ambiguous. Germline lookup yields CDR1 KGHSH and CDR2 LQKENI. V lost 6 bases to trimming and J lost 10 bases, with 15 bases between them. The CDR3 is 13 amino acids. The CDR3 is CASSPAVDGKLFF. The CDR3, as DNA: TGTGCCAGCTCCCCGGCGGTCGATGGAAAACTGTTTTTT. Together with reference TRBV18 and TRBJ1-4, the CDR3 gives the full variable domain: NAGVMQNPRHLVRRRGQEARLRCSPMKGHSHVYWYRQLPEEGLKFMVYLQKENIIDESGMPKERFSAEFPKEGPSILRIQQVVRGDSAAYFCASSPAVDGKLFFGSGTQLSVL.

The chain is built from TRBV6-5 and TRBJ1-1, with 10 bases lining up with TRBD1. This CDR3 contains 15 residues. Germline CDR1 is MNHEY and CDR2 is SVGAGI. With V trimmed by 8 bases and J by 1 base, 7 bases remained unmatched. The DNA of the CDR3 is TGTGCCAGCGTTAGGACAGGGGGTTCGAACACTGAAGCTTTCTTT. Amino acids: CASVRTGGSNTEAFF.

The CDR3 sequence: CASSYVASNQPQHF. The DNA of the CDR3 is TGTGCCAGCAGTTACGTTGCTAGCAATCAGCCCCAGCATTTT. This sequence joins TRBV6-5 and TRBJ1-5, with D uncertain. The CDR3 contains 14 residues. V shed 2 bases and J shed 0 bases, with 5 bases lying between them. Germline values: CDR1 MNHEY, CDR2 SVGAGI.